This TCR beta chain derives from a study of cytomegalovirus exposure and HLA in healthy donors. CDR3 size: 16 residues. Germline CDR1 SEHNR, CDR2 FQNEAQ (reference sequence). The germline V and J ends were trimmed by 4 bases and 8 bases, with 23 bases remaining between them. This clone has only a few counts. Vbeta (60) and Jbeta (13) primers were used in the PCR. This table comes from immunoSEQ multiplex PCR, and its TCRdb copy is limited to in-frame clones, with some not included. This table has under 150,000 clones, about four fifths appearing once. The receptor was isolated from a male donor in good health and CMV-seronegative. The source material was PBMCs. The V call is TRBV7-9, the J call TRBJ1-2; D is uncertain. The CDR3 DNA sequence: TGTGCCAGCAGCTCTAGCGGACGGGAGCTCTTCATCGGCTACACCTTC. Its protein is CASSSSGRELFIGYTF.